The clone carrying this T cell receptor beta chain was counted once. This CDR3 has 19 amino acids. Trimming cost V 0 bases and J 1 base; bases outside gene matches: 12. Germline loops: CDR1 SGDLS, CDR2 YYNGEE. The sample comes from a study of blood T cell repertoires in COVID-19. In the study overall: The origin of the acute and convalescent COVID-19 samples was the United States, Italy and Spain. T cells, B-cell-depleted T cells, or PBMCs supplied cDNA or gDNA.

Authors' data handling: Estimation of nucleated cell counts was performed using reference gene primer amplification. Some clones are missing from TCRdb's copy, which holds only in-frame ones; the method was immunoSEQ multiplex PCR. V and J calls plus clone size are reproduced from that table; the DNA served to infer D and trimming. The sample consists of about 300,000 clones, less than 90% of them appearing once. The clonotype comes from a human donor in a cohort sampled during active COVID-19. The specimen sequenced was peripheral blood. The rearrangement joins TRBV9 to TRBJ2-1; the match to TRBD2 covers 8 bases. The DNA for the CDR3 is TGTGCCAGCAGCGTAGGCAGCGGGAGTAATCGTTTTTCCTACAATGAGCAGTTCTTC. Protein sequence: CASSVGSGSNRFSYNEQFF.